This entry describes one T cell receptor (beta chain). Which antigen it targets is not known. No base-level quality is on record; no much larger clone is a single base apart. This entry belongs to a study of blood T cell repertoires in COVID-19 (dated by TCRdb to between 2020 and 2021). Looking at the study overall: The collaborator samples originated in the United States, Italy and Spain and spanned the acute and convalescent phases of COVID-19. The dataset comprised deeply sampled blood TCRbeta repertoires from subjects exposed to, actively infected with, or recovered from COVID-19. Nearly every sample came with metadata listing a de-identified subject ID, COVID-19 status, age in years and sex. The repertoires were released in a freely available public database intended as a resource for research on the immune response to SARS-CoV-2. The material from the prospective study consisted of cDNA or gDNA derived from T cells, B-cell-depleted T cells, or PBMCs. Where available, HLA class I and class II types were taken from metadata supplied by the sample provider and were not determined by assay-based typing. The samples were drawn from the first 160 participants of the ongoing ImmuneRACE study and from roughly 1,300 subjects provided by 6 global collaborators. What the work shows at the level of the full study, not this receptor alone: How much clinical and demographic metadata was included differed by source and by participant, and the metadata was provided uncurated.

Whole blood was collected in K2EDTA tubes by collaborating institutions according to the institutions' own protocols. For TCRbeta analysis, collaborators shipped samples in one of three forms: frozen whole blood, isolated PBMCs, or DNA extracted from either of those sample types. TCRbeta CDR3 regions were amplified from genomic DNA by means of the immunoSEQ Assay, a bias-controlled multiplex PCR. Concerning the study's data processing: Within the assay, amplification of reference gene primers was used to estimate how many nucleated cells each sample contained. Sequence reads were collapsed and filtered to measure the absolute abundance of every unique TCRbeta CDR3 rearrangement. For each sample, productive Simpson clonality was calculated as the square root of Simpson's diversity index across productive rearrangements. TCRdb re-hosts the immuneACCESS table, in-frame sequences only. Its copies lack some clones; in the studies checked, an unresolved V gene accounts for under half of them, and the cause for the rest is not known. V and J calls and clone size follow that table, whereas D and trimming were derived from the DNA. A total of over 400,000 clones appear in this sample, 75% to 90% of them only once. 3.2% of the sample lies in the top ten.

Trimming accounts for 2 bases at V and 6 bases at J, while the number of junction bases matched to no gene is 6. CDR3 length: 13 amino acids, cysteine to phenylalanine. Only the CDR3 DNA stays, 39 bases, in frame from base 1. CDR1 and CDR2 (GTSNPN, SVGIG) derive from the germline V gene (reference sequence). The rearranged segments are TRBV30 and TRBJ1-2, with TRBD1 matching 7 junction bases. Material: peripheral blood. This receptor was identified in a human donor in a cohort sampled during active COVID-19. The DNA sequence is TGTGCCTGGAGTCAGGGGACAGAAGATGGCTACACCTTC. Translated, it reads CAWSQGTEDGYTF.